This T cell receptor (beta chain) was identified in a study of metastatic and nonmetastatic thyroid tumors (dated by TCRdb to the early 2020s). Looking at the study overall: Repertoires were compared across peripheral blood and tumor or nodule tissue samples from malignant and benign thyroid patients.

Here is what the overall study found, with its caveats: In both blood and tumor samples, malignant tumors were reported to have significantly higher TCR beta diversity than benign nodules.

The library relied on PCR. TCRdb names Illumina HiSeq 4000 as the instrument used. High-throughput sequencing was used to profile the TCR beta-chain CDR3 region of each patient. The authors' analysis ran thus. A classifier to discriminate distant-metastatic papillary thyroid cancer patients was built from CDR3 differences across clinicopathological groups. The Shannon index was used to assess repertoire diversity, and the Morisita-Horn index was used to assess tumor-blood repertoire similarity. The public reads were run again by TCRdb, first through fastp at Q25 and then through MiXCR, and only productive beta chains were kept. These V and J calls originate from TCRdb's pipeline instead of the authors' own analysis. The sample contains roughly 7,000 clones, roughly two fifths of them found a single time. The ten largest make up roughly 21% of the sample. None of the patients had been given any treatment before thyroid surgery. Using T-cell receptor beta sequencing, the researchers looked back retrospectively at clinical samples from patients, gathered between about 2012 and 2018.

About this clone: No antigen is known for it. The sample holds no much larger clone one base away, and base qualities are not on file.

The CDR3 contains 13 residues, cysteine and phenylalanine counted. The kept DNA is CDR3 alone, 39 bases in frame from the first base. A distance of 15 bases separates the germline ends of V and J, which lose 7 bases and 6 bases respectively. The germline V gene (reference sequence) specifies SEHNR as CDR1 and FQNEAQ as CDR2. This chain is built from TRBV7-9 and TRBJ1-2; a tentative D call is TRBD1 (5 bases match). The sequenced material came from tumor tissue. This clonotype was sampled from a female donor with papillary thyroid cancer or a benign thyroid nodule (not recorded which). Some clones in this sample may be carry-over from other donors' samples. The nucleotide sequence is TGTGCCAGCACCCCCCCGGGGGATCATGGCTACACCTTC. This yields the protein CASTPPGDHGYTF.